This TCR beta chain is drawn from a study of cytomegalovirus exposure and HLA in healthy donors. On the study more broadly: Clustering assigned around 77% of the approximately 390 genotyped donors to the Caucasian-associated ancestry cluster. Whole-study findings and limits: A later analysis reportedly found fewer N-insertions in an Asian-associated ancestry cluster than the roughly 670-donor mean. Later, TCR association rates were found to vary by HLA locus, highest for DRB1 and lowest for HLA-C. Highly shared variants forming one cluster were likely a sequencing artifact.

Germline-derived CDR1 and CDR2 are SGHDT and YYEEEE. The V and J ends lost 0 bases and 3 bases, in that order; junction bases with no gene match: 3. CDR3 length equals 15 residues. This clone appeared a few times. Its antigen is unidentified. A multiplex PCR was run with 60 Vbeta primers and 13 Jbeta primers. Profiling relied on immunoSEQ multiplex PCR, and the TCRdb table lists in-frame clones only, not all of them. Of 100,000 to 150,000 clones listed, approximately 75% are singletons. Sequencing was performed on PBMCs. The TCR comes from a woman in her thirties or forties in good health and CMV-seropositive. This chain links TRBV5-6 with TRBJ2-1; TRBD1 agrees at 7 bases. CDR3: CASSLGGTDYNEQFF. For the CDR3, the DNA is TGTGCCAGCAGCTTGGGAGGGACAGACTACAATGAGCAGTTCTTC.